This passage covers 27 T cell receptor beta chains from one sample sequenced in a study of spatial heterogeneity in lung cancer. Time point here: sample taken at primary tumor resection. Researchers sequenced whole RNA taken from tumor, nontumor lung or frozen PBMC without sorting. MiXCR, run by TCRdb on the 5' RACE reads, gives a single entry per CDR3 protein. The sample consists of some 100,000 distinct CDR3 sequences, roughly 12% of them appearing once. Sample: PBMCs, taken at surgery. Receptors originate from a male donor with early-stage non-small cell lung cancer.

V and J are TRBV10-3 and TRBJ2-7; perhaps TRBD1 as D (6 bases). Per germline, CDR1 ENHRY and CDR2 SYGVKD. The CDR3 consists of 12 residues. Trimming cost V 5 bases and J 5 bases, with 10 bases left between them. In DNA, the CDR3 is TGTGCCATCAGTACAGGGTTCCACGAGCAGTACTTC. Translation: CAISTGFHEQYF.

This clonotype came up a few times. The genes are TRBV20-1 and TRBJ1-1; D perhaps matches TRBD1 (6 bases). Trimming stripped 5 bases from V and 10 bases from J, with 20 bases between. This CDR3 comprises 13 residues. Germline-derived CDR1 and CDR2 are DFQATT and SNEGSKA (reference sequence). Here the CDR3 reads CSARRDKGIGAFF. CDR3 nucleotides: TGCAGTGCTCGACGGGACAAAGGGATTGGAGCTTTCTTT.

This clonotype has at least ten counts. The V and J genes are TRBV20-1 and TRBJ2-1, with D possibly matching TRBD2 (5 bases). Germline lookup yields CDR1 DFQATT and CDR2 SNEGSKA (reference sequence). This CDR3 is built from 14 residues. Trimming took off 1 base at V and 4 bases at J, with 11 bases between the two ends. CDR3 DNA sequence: TGCAGTGCTAGAGGGCTAGCTTCATACAATGAGCAGTTCTTC. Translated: CSARGLASYNEQFF.

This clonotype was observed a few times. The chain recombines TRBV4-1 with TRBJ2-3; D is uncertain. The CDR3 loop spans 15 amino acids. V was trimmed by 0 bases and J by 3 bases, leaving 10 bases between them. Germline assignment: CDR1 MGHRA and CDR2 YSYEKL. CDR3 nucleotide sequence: TGCGCCAGCAGCCAAGAAGCTCCTAAAACAGATACGCAGTATTTT. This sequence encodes CASSQEAPKTDTQYF.

DNA for the CDR3: TGTGCCAGCAGTTACAGTCAGGGTGATGAAAAACTGTTTTTT. This sequence encodes CASSYSQGDEKLFF. V and J are TRBV6-6 and TRBJ1-4; a possible D gene is TRBD1 (5 bases). The CDR3 is made up of 14 amino acids. Trimming shortened V by 2 bases and J by 6 bases, and 10 bases separated the two germline ends. Germline lookup yields CDR1 MNHNY and CDR2 SVGAGI (reference sequence).

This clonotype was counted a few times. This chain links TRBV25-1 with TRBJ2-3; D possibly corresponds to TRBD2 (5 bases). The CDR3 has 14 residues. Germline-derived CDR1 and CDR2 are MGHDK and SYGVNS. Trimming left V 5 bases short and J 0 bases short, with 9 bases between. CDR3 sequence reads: CASSYEGSTDTQYF. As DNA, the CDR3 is TGTGCCAGCAGTTATGAGGGAAGCACAGATACGCAGTATTTT.

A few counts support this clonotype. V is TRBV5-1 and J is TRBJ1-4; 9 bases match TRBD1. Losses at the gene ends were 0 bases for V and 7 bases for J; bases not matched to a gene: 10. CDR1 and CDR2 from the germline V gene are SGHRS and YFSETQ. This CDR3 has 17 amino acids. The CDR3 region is CASSLVATGGNSEKLFF. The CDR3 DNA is TGCGCCAGCAGCTTGGTTGCGACAGGGGGTAATAGTGAAAAACTGTTTTTT.

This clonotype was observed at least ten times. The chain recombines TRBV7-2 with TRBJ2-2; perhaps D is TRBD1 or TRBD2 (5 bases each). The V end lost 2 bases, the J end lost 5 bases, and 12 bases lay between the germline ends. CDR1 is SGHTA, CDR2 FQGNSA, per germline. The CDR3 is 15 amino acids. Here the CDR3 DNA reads TGTGCCAGCAGCTTAAGGGCAGAGGGGACCGGGGAGCTGTTTTTT. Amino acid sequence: CASSLRAEGTGELFF.

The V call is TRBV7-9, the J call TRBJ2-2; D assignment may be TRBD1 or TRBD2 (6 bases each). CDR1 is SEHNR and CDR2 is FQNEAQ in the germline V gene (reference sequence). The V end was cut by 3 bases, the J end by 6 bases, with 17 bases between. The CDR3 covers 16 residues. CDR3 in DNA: TGTGCCAGCAGCTTTTTGGGGGGCCTGTTATCCGGGGAGCTGTTTTTT. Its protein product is CASSFLGGLLSGELFF. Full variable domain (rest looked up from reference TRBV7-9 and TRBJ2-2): DTGVSQNPRHKITKRGQNVTFRCDPISEHNRLYWYRQTLGQGPEFLTYFQNEAQLEKSRLLSDRFSAERPKGSFSTLEIQRTEQGDSAMYLCASSFLGGLLSGELFFGEGSRLTVL.

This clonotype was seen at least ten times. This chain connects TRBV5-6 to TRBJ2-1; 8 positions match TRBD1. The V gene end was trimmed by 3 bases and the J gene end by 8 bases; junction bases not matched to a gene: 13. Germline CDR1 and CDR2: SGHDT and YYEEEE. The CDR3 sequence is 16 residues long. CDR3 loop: CASSSTGTGAMDEQFF. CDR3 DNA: TGTGCCAGCAGCTCCACCGGGACAGGCGCTATGGATGAGCAGTTCTTC.

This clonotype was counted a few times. CDR3 in amino acids: CASSPSQSRGTQYF. The DNA of the CDR3 is TGTGCCAGCAGTCCATCACAATCAAGAGGGACCCAGTACTTC. V gene TRBV6-1 combines with J gene TRBJ2-5, with unresolved D. CDR1 is MNHNS, CDR2 SASEGT, per germline. The CDR3 runs 14 residues. Trimming took off 5 bases at V and 7 bases at J, with 17 bases between the two ends.

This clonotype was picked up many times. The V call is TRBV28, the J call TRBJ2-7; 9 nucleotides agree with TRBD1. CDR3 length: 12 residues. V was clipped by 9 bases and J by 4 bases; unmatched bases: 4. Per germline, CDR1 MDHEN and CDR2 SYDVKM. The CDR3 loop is CASQGQGYEQYF. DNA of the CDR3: TGTGCCAGTCAAGGACAGGGGTACGAGCAGTACTTC.

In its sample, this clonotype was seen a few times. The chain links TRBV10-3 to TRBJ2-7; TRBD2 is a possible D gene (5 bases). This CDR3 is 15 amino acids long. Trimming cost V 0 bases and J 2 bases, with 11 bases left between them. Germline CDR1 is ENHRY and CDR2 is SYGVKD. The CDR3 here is CAISESEGTAYEQYF. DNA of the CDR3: TGTGCCATCAGTGAGTCTGAGGGCACCGCCTACGAGCAGTACTTC.

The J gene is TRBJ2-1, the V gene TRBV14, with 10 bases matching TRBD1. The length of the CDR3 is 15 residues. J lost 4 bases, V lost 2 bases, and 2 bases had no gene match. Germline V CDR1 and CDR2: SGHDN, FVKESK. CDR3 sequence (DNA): TGTGCCAGCAGCCAATGGACAGGGGGGTACAATGAGCAGTTCTTC. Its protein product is CASSQWTGGYNEQFF.

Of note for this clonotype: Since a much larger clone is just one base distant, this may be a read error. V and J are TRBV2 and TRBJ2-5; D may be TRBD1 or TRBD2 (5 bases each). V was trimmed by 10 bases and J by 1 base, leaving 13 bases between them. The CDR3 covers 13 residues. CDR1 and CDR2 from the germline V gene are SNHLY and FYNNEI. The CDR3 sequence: CANRGAIQETQYF. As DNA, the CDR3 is TGTGCCAACAGAGGGGCCATCCAAGAGACCCAGTACTTC.

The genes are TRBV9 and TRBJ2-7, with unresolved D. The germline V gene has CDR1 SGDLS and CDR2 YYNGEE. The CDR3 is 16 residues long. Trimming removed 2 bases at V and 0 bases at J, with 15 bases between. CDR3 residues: CASSVETASSSYEQYF. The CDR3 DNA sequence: TGTGCCAGCAGCGTGGAGACGGCCAGCAGCTCCTACGAGCAGTACTTC. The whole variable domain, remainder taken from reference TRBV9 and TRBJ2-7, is DSGVTQTPKHLITATGQRVTLRCSPRSGDLSVYWYQQSLDQGLQFLIQYYNGEERAKGNILERFSAQQFPDLHSELNLSSLELGDSALYFCASSVETASSSYEQYFGPGTRLTVT.

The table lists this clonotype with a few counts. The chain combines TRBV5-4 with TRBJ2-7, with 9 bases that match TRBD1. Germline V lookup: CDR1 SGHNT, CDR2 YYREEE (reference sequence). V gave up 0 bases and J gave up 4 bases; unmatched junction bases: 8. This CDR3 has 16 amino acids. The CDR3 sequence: CASSLAGDRAVYEQYF. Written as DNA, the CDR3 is TGTGCCAGCAGCTTGGCAGGGGACAGGGCCGTATACGAGCAGTACTTC. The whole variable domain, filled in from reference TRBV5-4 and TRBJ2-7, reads ETGVTQSPTHLIKTRGQQVTLRCSSQSGHNTVSWYQQALGQGPQFIFQYYREEENGRGNFPPRFSGLQFPNYSSELNVNALELDDSALYLCASSLAGDRAVYEQYFGPGTRLTVT.

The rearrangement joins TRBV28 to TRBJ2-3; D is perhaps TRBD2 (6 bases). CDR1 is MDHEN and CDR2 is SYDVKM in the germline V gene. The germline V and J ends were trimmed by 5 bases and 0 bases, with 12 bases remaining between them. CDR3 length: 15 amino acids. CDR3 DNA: TGTGCCAGCAGTACGGGACTTCCAAGCACAGATACGCAGTATTTT. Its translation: CASSTGLPSTDTQYF. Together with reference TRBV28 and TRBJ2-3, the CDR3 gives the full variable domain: DVKVTQSSRYLVKRTGEKVFLECVQDMDHENMFWYRQDPGLGLRLIYFSYDVKMKEKGDIPEGYSVSREKKERFSLILESASTNQTSMYLCASSTGLPSTDTQYFGPGTRLTVL.

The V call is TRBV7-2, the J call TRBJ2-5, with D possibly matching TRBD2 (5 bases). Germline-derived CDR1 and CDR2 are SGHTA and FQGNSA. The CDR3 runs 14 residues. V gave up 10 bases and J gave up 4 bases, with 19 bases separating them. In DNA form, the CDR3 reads TGTGCCATCCTCCCGAGGGATCAGAGAGAGACCCAGTACTTC. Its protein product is CAILPRDQRETQYF.

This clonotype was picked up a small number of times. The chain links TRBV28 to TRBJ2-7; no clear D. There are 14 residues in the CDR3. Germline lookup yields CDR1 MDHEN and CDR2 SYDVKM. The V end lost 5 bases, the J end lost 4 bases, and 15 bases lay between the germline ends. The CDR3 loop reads CASSPPPPGYEQYF. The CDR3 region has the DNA TGTGCCAGCAGTCCACCCCCTCCGGGTTACGAGCAGTACTTC. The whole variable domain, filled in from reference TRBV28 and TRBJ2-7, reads DVKVTQSSRYLVKRTGEKVFLECVQDMDHENMFWYRQDPGLGLRLIYFSYDVKMKEKGDIPEGYSVSREKKERFSLILESASTNQTSMYLCASSPPPPGYEQYFGPGTRLTVT.

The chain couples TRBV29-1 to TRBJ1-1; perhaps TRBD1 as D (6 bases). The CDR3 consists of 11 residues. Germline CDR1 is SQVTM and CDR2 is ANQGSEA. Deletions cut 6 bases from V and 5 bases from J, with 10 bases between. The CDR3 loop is CSVQGGTEAFF. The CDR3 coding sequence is TGCAGCGTCCAAGGGGGTACTGAAGCTTTCTTT.

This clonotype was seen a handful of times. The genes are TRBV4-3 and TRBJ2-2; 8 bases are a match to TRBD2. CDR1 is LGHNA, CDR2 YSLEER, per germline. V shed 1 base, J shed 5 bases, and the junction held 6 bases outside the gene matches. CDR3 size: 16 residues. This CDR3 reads CASSQAGTRRTGELFF. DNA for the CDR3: TGCGCCAGCAGCCAAGCCGGGACTAGGAGGACCGGGGAGCTGTTTTTT.

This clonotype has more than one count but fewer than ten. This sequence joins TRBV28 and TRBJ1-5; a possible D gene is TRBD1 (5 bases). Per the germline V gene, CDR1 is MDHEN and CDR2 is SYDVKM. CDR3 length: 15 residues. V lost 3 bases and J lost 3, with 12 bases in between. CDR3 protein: CASSFIQGPNQPQHF. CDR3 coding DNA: TGTGCCAGCAGTTTCATCCAGGGACCCAATCAGCCCCAGCATTTT.

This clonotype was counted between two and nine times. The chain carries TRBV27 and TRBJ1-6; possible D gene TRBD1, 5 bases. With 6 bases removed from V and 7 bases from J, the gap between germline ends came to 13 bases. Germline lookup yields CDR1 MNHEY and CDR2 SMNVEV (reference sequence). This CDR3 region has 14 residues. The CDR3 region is CASRLRQSNSPLHF. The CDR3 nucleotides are TGTGCCAGCAGGCTTAGACAGTCCAATTCACCCCTCCACTTT.

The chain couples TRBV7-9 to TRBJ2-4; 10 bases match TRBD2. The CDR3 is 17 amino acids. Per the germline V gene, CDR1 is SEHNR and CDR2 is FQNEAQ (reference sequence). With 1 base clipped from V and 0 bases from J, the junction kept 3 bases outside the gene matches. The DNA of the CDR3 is TGTGCCAGCAGCTTAGAACTAGCGGGACTAGCCAAAAACATTCAGTACTTC. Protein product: CASSLELAGLAKNIQYF.

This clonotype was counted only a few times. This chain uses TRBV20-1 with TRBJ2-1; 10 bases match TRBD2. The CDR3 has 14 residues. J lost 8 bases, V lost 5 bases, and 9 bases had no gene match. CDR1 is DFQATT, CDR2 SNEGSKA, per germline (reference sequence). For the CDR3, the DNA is TGCAGTGCTCCCGGGACTAGCGAAAGAGATGAGCAGTTCTTC. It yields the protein CSAPGTSERDEQFF.

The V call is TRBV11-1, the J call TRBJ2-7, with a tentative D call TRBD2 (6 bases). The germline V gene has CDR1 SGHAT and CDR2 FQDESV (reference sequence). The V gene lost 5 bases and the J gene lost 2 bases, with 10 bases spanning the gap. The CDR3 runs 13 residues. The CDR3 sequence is CASSPGLTYEQYF. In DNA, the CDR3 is TGTGCCAGCAGCCCGGGACTTACCTACGAGCAGTACTTC.